The clone carrying this T cell receptor beta chain has a handful of counts. No antigen is known for it. It was with 60 Vbeta and 13 Jbeta primers that the PCR ran. Measured with immunoSEQ multiplex PCR; TCRdb has only the in-frame clones, and not every one. The repertoire has 95,000 to 150,000 clones, around 70% of them found once; the top ten carry approximately 3.8%. The data derive from a study of cytomegalovirus exposure and HLA in healthy donors. Overall study context: From HLA-typed donors, an early data release held around 85 million unique TCRs.

Study-wide points: Presence/absence analyses rested on an assumption that sequencing depth was roughly uniform across donors. Across HLA loci, a later analysis found differing TCR association rates, with DRB1 most and HLA-C fewest.

There are 12 residues in the CDR3. V was clipped by 5 bases and J by 7 bases, with 12 bases between them. The germline V gene encodes CDR1 SGDLS and CDR2 YYNGEE. Sample: PBMCs. The clonotype comes from a woman in her thirties or forties in good health and CMV-seronegative. The chain employs TRBV9 and TRBJ1-1, with D perhaps matching TRBD1 (6 bases). The CDR3 loop reads CASSRDNLEAFF. The CDR3 DNA reads as TGTGCCAGCAGTCGGGACAACCTTGAAGCTTTCTTT.